This TCR beta chain was identified during a study of shared clonotypes between healthy human individuals (dated by TCRdb to 2020 to 2021). A note on the overall study: Three men and a couple of women, aged 18 to 49 years, made up the cohort. To estimate repertoire size and how much clonotypes are shared between individuals, the study performed deep sequencing of blood TCR repertoires from a handful of healthy adults. To increase sequencing depth and limit assay-specific biases, TCR repertoire library preparation and sequencing were carried out by different laboratories using diverse techniques. For each donor, three plates each were used for CD4 naive and CD4 memory, two plates were used for CD8 naive, and one plate was used for CD8 memory. Between about 0.8 and 8.9 billion PBMCs per donor were obtained by leukapheresis. Broader findings and caveats from the paper: Based on pairwise subsampling, the degree of clonotype sharing among donors was expected to be affected by sequencing depth. Naive subsets generally had larger estimated clonotype richness than memory subsets did. Sampling was limited to blood, and TCR repertoires in tissue likely differ from TCR repertoires in blood. Because the study included only a small number of donors, the genetic and exposure-history diversity represented was limited. Around 5.4% of naive CD4, 3.5% of naive CD8, 2.3% of memory CD4, and approximately 0.4% of memory CD8 clonotypes were shared across several donors. Compared with non-shared clonotypes, clonotypes shared by all four sorted-subset donors had higher generation probabilities. Even with the large sequencing depth, rarefaction of the sorted-subset datasets indicated that sequencing was incomplete.

The donors were healthy, HIV-negative adults who had no recently reported acute infections or vaccinations. Every donor was a Caucasian adult living in Nashville, Tennessee, USA. CD4+ T cells were enriched through magnetic negative selection, after which naive cells were positively selected on CD45RA and the remaining negative fraction served as the memory subset. Blood was collected by leukapheresis, and PBMCs were isolated by Ficoll-Histopaque density gradient centrifugation and then cryopreserved in liquid nitrogen vapor phase. Analytical flow cytometry was used to check the purity and quantity of each magnetically sorted T cell population. Each sorted fraction had its genomic DNA isolated and then quantified by UV absorbance on a Nanodrop 2000c. The germline V gene gives CDR1 as SGHDT and CDR2 as YYEEEE. Cut back by 4 bases and 5 bases, the V and J ends lie 12 bases apart. From the cysteine through the phenylalanine, the CDR3 covers 13 amino acids. The DNA shown is the 39-base CDR3, in frame from base 1.

About this clone: The target of this receptor is not known. No base quality values were provided; no much bigger clone lies one nucleotide off.

Using the deep immunoSEQ assay, multiplex PCR amplified TCR CDR3 regions from genomic DNA. Genomic DNA extracted from each cell subset was distributed evenly over all wells of several immunoSEQ 96-well plates, and each plate served as one replicate. For sorted subsets, each replicate PCR was loaded with about 0.2 ug genomic DNA, equivalent to approximately 33,000 T cell genomes. Purified libraries were measured with a Qubit 3.0 fluorometer, size-checked on a Bioanalyzer 2100, and measured again with the KAPA Library Quantification kit. A separate single-read 150-cycle Illumina NextSeq 550 flow cell was used to sequence each immunoSEQ 96-well plate. In the source study's methods: Because the immunoSEQ output included only junctional sequences and no quality scores, the filtering could not be the same as the filtering used for full-length reads. Sequences were annotated with PyIR, a Python wrapper for IgBLAST v1.9, using IMGT germline references to assign V/J genes and CDR3. Reads were removed for weak V/J assignments (E-value above 1e-6), missing CDR3, stop codons, out-of-frame junctions, or ambiguous translated residues. V3J clonotypes were defined as sequences sharing the same inferred V gene, J gene, and CDR3 amino acid sequence. Percentage overlap between repertoires was calculated by dividing the number of shared unique clonotypes by the size of the smaller repertoire. Richness of each repertoire was evaluated using RTK rarefaction, the Chao1 estimator, and Recon v2.1 estimates of unobserved clonotypes. Generation probabilities were computed with OLGA for all TCRbeta clonotypes obtained by the gDNA method from a few donors. TCRdb limited this immuneACCESS table to in-frame rearrangements with V and J called. A share of clones is missing; checked studies link under half to unresolved V genes, and the rest is unexplained. V and J calls and clone size are as listed in that table; D and trimming were resolved from the DNA. This sample is represented by more than 2 million clones; around 95% of them were singletons. Around 0.13% of the sample lies in the top ten.

The source is a man between 18 and 35 years old in good health. The chain was built from TRBV5-6 and TRBJ1-1; D gene: possibly TRBD1, on 6 matching bases. What was sequenced was naive CD4+ T cells sorted from blood. The cell subset or site label, as the study defines it: CD45RA+ positively selected. The CDR3 region has the sequence CASSIQGRTEAFF. The nucleotide sequence is given as TGTGCCAGCAGCATACAGGGTCGGACTGAAGCTTTCTTT.